This T cell receptor beta chain was retrieved from a study of blood T cell repertoires in COVID-19. Across the study: Samples of COVID-19 (acute and convalescent) were obtained from the United States, Italy and Spain.

Original processing notes: Estimates of nucleated cell counts were drawn from the amplification of reference gene primers. This table comes from immunoSEQ multiplex PCR, and its TCRdb copy is limited to in-frame clones, with some not included. The D gene and trimming were derived from the DNA, and the V and J assignments and clone size from that table. The sample gives around 110,000 clones, 82% of which show up once; 7% to 9% is in the top ten. This CDR3 spans 14 amino acids. Germline CDR1 reads SGHNT; CDR2 reads YENEEA. Trimming cost V 5 bases and J 3 bases, with 11 bases left between them. Sample: peripheral blood. This chain connects TRBV11-3 to TRBJ1-5; D unresolved. This clonotype originated in a man in his sixties or seventies with acute or convalescent COVID-19. This chain's CDR3 is CASSPTENNQPQHF. The CDR3 nucleotides are TGTGCCAGCAGCCCAACAGAAAACAATCAGCCCCAGCATTTT.